Detailed here is one T cell receptor (beta chain). This sample stems from a study of T-cell reconstitution after alpha-beta-depleted transplantation in children. Unique molecular identifiers were incorporated when the TCRbeta library was constructed. TCRdb itself ran the PCR reads through MiXCR, one entry per CDR3 protein. The sample holds about 340,000 distinct CDR3 sequences, about an eighth seen once. The CDR3 totals 17 residues. After removal of 4 bases from V and 6 bases from J, the junction contained 12 bases not matched to a gene. The TCR comes from a human donor who donated a stem cell graft to a child with Fanconi anemia. V usage is TRBV12-3 or TRBV12-4 and J usage is TRBJ1-6; 7 bases agree with TRBD1. The starting material was PBMCs, obtained from the stem cell graft. CDR3 DNA: TGTGCCAGCAGTTCGGGGAGACAGGGAAGCGTTAATTCACCCCTCCACTTT. Amino acids: CASSSGRQGSVNSPLHF.